The 27 T cell receptor beta chains reported below all come from one sample, sequenced in a study of OX40 agonist ivuxolimab in advanced cancers. The table came from immunoSEQ multiplex PCR; TCRdb's copy has only in-frame clones and leaves some out. There are 65,000 to 75,000 clones in the sample; 70% to 90% occur only once, and more than 0.75% lies in the top ten. This specimen consisted of CD4+ or CD8+ T cells sorted from blood, obtained in a trial of the OX40 agonist ivuxolimab. The receptors stem from an adult with an advanced solid tumor such as melanoma, head and neck, liver or kidney cancer.

In DNA form, the CDR3 reads TGTGCCAGCACCCCCCTCAGCAGGAACACTGAAGCTTTCTTT. Its protein is CASTPLSRNTEAFF. The chain employs TRBV6-5 and TRBJ1-1; no clear D gene. V was clipped by 7 bases and J by 1 base, with 13 bases between them. The CDR3 is 14 amino acids. The germline gives CDR1 MNHEY, CDR2 SVGAGI.

The rearrangement links TRBV19 to TRBJ2-3; no reliable D call. V was trimmed by 4 bases and J by 0 bases, leaving 11 bases between them. CDR3 length: 15 residues. The V gene's germline CDR1 is LNHDA and CDR2 SQIVND (reference sequence). The CDR3 region is CASSSRLSSTDTQYF. The DNA for the CDR3 is TGTGCCAGTAGTAGCCGCCTATCCAGCACAGATACGCAGTATTTT.

This chain uses TRBV5-4 with TRBJ1-3; perhaps TRBD1 as D (6 bases). Germline V gene lookup returns CDR1 SGHNT and CDR2 YYREEE (reference sequence). The length of the CDR3 is 15 residues. The V gene lost 5 bases and the J gene lost 0 bases, with 12 bases spanning the gap. The CDR3 nucleotides read TGTGCCAGCAGTCAAACAGGGATCTCTGGAAACACCATATATTTT. Residues: CASSQTGISGNTIYF.

The V call is TRBV7-2, the J call TRBJ2-7; a weak D match, TRBD1 (5 bases). Germline V CDR1 and CDR2: SGHTA, FQGNSA. CDR3 length equals 15 residues. V lost 5 bases and J lost 0, with 14 bases in between. This CDR3 is CASSKRGGVSYEQYF. The CDR3 nucleotides read TGTGCCAGCAGCAAAAGGGGCGGAGTCTCCTACGAGCAGTACTTC.

V is TRBV2 and J is TRBJ2-7, with D possibly matching TRBD1 (5 bases). In germline, CDR1 is SNHLY, CDR2 FYNNEI. CDR3 length: 14 residues. Between the trimmed V and J ends, which lost 8 bases and 2 bases, there was a span of 16 bases. The DNA for the CDR3 is TGTGCCAGCTCGGGCCAGGGATACACCTACGAGCAGTACTTC. It specifies CASSGQGYTYEQYF.

J is TRBJ2-6 and V is TRBV5-1, with 11 bases identical to TRBD1. The CDR3 sequence is 18 residues long. Losses at the gene ends were 4 bases for V and 0 bases for J; bases not matched to a gene: 6. Germline CDR1 reads SGHRS; CDR2 reads YFSETQ. CDR3: CASSTSGTGGSGANVLTF. The CDR3 coding sequence is TGCGCCAGCAGCACATCCGGGACAGGGGGCTCTGGGGCCAACGTCCTGACTTTC.

Concerning this clone itself: One end of the junction varies from germline; a read error may be responsible. The chain is built from TRBV6-1 and TRBJ2-1; D not resolved. From germline, CDR1 is MNHNS and CDR2 SASEGT. This CDR3 region has 14 residues. In nucleotides, the CDR3 is TGTGCCAGCAGTAATACAGATTCCTTCAATGAGCAGTTCTTC. Encoded protein: CASSNTDSFNEQFF.

In DNA form, the CDR3 reads TGTGCCAGTAGTATACGTCCGAGAGGGGAGACCCAGTACTTC. The encoded protein is CASSIRPRGETQYF. The chain links TRBV19 to TRBJ2-5, with D perhaps TRBD2 (5 bases). This CDR3 comprises 14 residues. V was trimmed by 2 bases and J by 5 bases, leaving 12 bases between them. Germline V lookup: CDR1 LNHDA, CDR2 SQIVND (reference sequence).

This clone was recorded only once. J is TRBJ2-2 and V is TRBV7-9; TRBD1 aligns across 9 bases. V dropped 3 bases and J dropped 1; count of bases not matched to a gene: 3. Germline CDR1 is SEHNR and CDR2 is FQNEAQ (reference sequence). The CDR3 loop spans 16 amino acids. The CDR3 DNA is TGTGCCAGCAGCTTTCCGGACAGGGGGAACACCGGGGAGCTGTTTTTT. Protein sequence: CASSFPDRGNTGELFF.

The chain joins TRBV14 to TRBJ2-5; maybe TRBD2 (6 bases). The germline V and J ends were trimmed by 1 base and 3 bases, with 9 bases remaining between them. The CDR3 contains 14 residues. Germline-derived CDR1 and CDR2 are SGHDN and FVKESK. The CDR3: CASSQGREKETQYF. CDR3 nucleotides: TGTGCCAGCAGCCAAGGTCGGGAGAAAGAGACCCAGTACTTC.

This rearrangement joins TRBV4-2 to TRBJ2-1, with a weak D call TRBD1 (7 bases). The CDR3 length is 15 residues. The germline V gene has CDR1 LGHNA and CDR2 YNFKEQ. Trimming took 0 bases from V and 9 from J, leaving 15 bases between them. In nucleotides, the CDR3 is TGTGCCAGCAGCCAAGATCGCCAGGGGGGCCGTGAGCAGTTCTTC. Its translation: CASSQDRQGGREQFF.

This chain links TRBV6-1 with TRBJ2-3, with 7 bases matching TRBD1. The CDR3 sequence is 13 residues long. Germline V lookup: CDR1 MNHNS, CDR2 SASEGT. V lost 11 bases to trimming and J lost 1 base; unmatched junction nucleotides: 6. The CDR3 sequence is CAGRQGGTDTQYF. The CDR3 nucleotides read TGTGCCGGACGACAGGGCGGCACAGATACGCAGTATTTT.

The chain carries TRBV2 and TRBJ2-1; 9 bases agree with TRBD2. The CDR3 is made up of 21 amino acids. Germline-derived CDR1 and CDR2 are SNHLY and FYNNEI. After removal of 3 bases from V and 0 bases from J, the junction contained 18 bases not matched to a gene. The CDR3 here is CASSDVMRASGTTLSYNEQFF. Here the CDR3 DNA reads TGTGCCAGCAGTGATGTTATGAGGGCTAGCGGGACGACCCTCTCCTACAATGAGCAGTTCTTC.

The chain links TRBV15 to TRBJ2-7, with 7 bases identical to TRBD2. This CDR3 contains 13 residues. The junction had 2 bases not matched to a gene; V was cut back by 5 bases and J by 1 base. Germline CDR1 reads LNHNV; CDR2 reads YYDKDF (reference sequence). The CDR3 nucleotides read TGTGCCACCAGCGTCGGGGGGTCCTACGAGCAGTACTTC. Translation gives CATSVGGSYEQYF.

V usage is TRBV5-1 and J usage is TRBJ2-5; 9 bases align to TRBD1. The CDR3 runs to 16 residues. Germline V gene lookup returns CDR1 SGHRS and CDR2 YFSETQ. V lost 0 bases and J lost 2; bases outside the gene matches: 5. CDR3 sequence: CASSLGTGGGQETQYF. Here the CDR3 DNA reads TGCGCCAGCAGCTTGGGTACAGGGGGCGGACAAGAGACCCAGTACTTC.

The chain joins TRBV7-9 to TRBJ1-1; a possible D gene is TRBD1 (6 bases). V dropped 3 bases and J dropped 5 bases, with 13 bases sitting between them. Germline V gene data show CDR1 as SEHNR and CDR2 as FQNEAQ (reference sequence). CDR3 length: 14 residues. The DNA for the CDR3 is TGTGCCAGCAGCTTCGGAGGGGGAAAGACTGAAGCTTTCTTT. Its translation is CASSFGGGKTEAFF.

The V call is TRBV5-4, the J call TRBJ2-1; 9 nucleotides line up with TRBD2. The CDR3 extends over 16 amino acids. Germline assignment: CDR1 SGHNT and CDR2 YYREEE (reference sequence). V was pared by 4 bases and J by 4 bases, with 9 bases of the junction left unmatched. CDR3 in DNA: TGTGCCAGCAGCCCCGGGGGAGCGGGAGGATACAATGAGCAGTTCTTC. The encoded protein is CASSPGGAGGYNEQFF.

This clone was seen just once. The rearrangement joins TRBV6-5 to TRBJ1-5; D perhaps matches TRBD1 (6 bases). CDR1 and CDR2 (germline): MNHEY, SVGAGI. The CDR3 runs 15 residues. The V end lost 0 bases, the J end lost 5 bases, and 11 bases lay between the germline ends. As DNA, the CDR3 is TGTGCCAGCAGTTACTCGGGGGCCAGGGATCAGCCCCAGCATTTT. The encoded protein is CASSYSGARDQPQHF.

V and J are TRBV4-3 and TRBJ1-2; D unclear. Per germline, CDR1 LGHNA and CDR2 YSLEER. The CDR3 extends over 13 amino acids. V shed 4 bases and J shed 8 bases, with 14 bases lying between them. CDR3 region: CASSPSGLGGYTF. CDR3 sequence (DNA): TGCGCCAGCAGCCCTTCGGGGTTAGGAGGCTACACCTTC.

This chain uses TRBV18 with TRBJ2-7, with 10 bases that match TRBD2. V gave up 6 bases and J gave up 5 bases; unmatched junction bases: 10. This CDR3 is built from 15 residues. CDR1 is KGHSH, CDR2 LQKENI, per germline. CDR3 amino acids: CASSPAGGPRNEQYF. Written as DNA, the CDR3 is TGTGCCAGCTCCCCAGCGGGAGGGCCTAGGAACGAGCAGTACTTC.

The V gene is TRBV9, the J gene TRBJ2-3; D may be TRBD2 (6 bases). Trimming pared 0 bases from V and 6 bases from J, leaving 26 bases between. Germline V gives CDR1 SGDLS, CDR2 YYNGEE. This CDR3 has 19 residues. CDR3 DNA: TGTGCCAGCAGCGTAGGTGCAGGAGGTACGGGAGTTATTGAGGATACGCAGTATTTT. Translated, it gives CASSVGAGGTGVIEDTQYF.

The genes are TRBV7-9 and TRBJ2-7; D unclear. With 2 bases removed from V and 4 bases from J, the gap between germline ends came to 9 bases. The CDR3 is 13 residues long. Germline CDR1 is SEHNR and CDR2 is FQNEAQ (reference sequence). In DNA form, the CDR3 reads TGTGCCAGCAGCTTATCGCAGAGTTACGAGCAGTACTTC. This encodes CASSLSQSYEQYF.

In the case of this clone: Other DNA sequences within the sample encode an identical CDR3. V gene TRBV18 combines with J gene TRBJ1-1; D perhaps matches TRBD1 (5 bases). The germline V gene has CDR1 KGHSH and CDR2 LQKENI. Trimming shortened V by 6 bases and J by 1 base, and 9 bases separated the two germline ends. This CDR3 contains 13 residues. The CDR3 DNA reads TGTGCCAGCTCCCAAACAGGGAACACTGAAGCTTTCTTT. This encodes CASSQTGNTEAFF.

This clone turned up a few times. V and J are TRBV28 and TRBJ2-7, with D unclear. V was cut by 0 bases and J by 7 bases, with 4 bases left in between. CDR3 size: 11 residues. Germline V lookup: CDR1 MDHEN, CDR2 SYDVKM. CDR3 region: CASSLWSEQYF. The CDR3 bases are TGTGCCAGCAGTTTATGGTCAGAGCAGTACTTC.

V is TRBV7-3 and J is TRBJ2-7, with 8 nucleotides matching TRBD1. This CDR3 has 13 residues. V shed 2 bases, J shed 5 bases, and the junction held 2 bases outside the gene matches. Per the germline V gene, CDR1 is SGHTA and CDR2 is FQGTGA. The chain's CDR3 is CASSLSGGHEQYF. As DNA, the CDR3 is TGTGCCAGCAGCTTATCAGGGGGCCACGAGCAGTACTTC. Supplemented by reference TRBV7-3 and TRBJ2-7, the full variable domain reads GAGVSQTPSNKVTEKGKYVELRCDPISGHTALYWYRQSLGQGPEFLIYFQGTGAADDSGLPNDRFFAVRPEGSVSTLKIQRTERGDSAVYLCASSLSGGHEQYFGPGTRLTVT.

By proportion, this clone is medium-sized. J is TRBJ2-1 and V is TRBV2; 8 bases map to TRBD2. The CDR3 has 14 amino acids. CDR1 SNHLY and CDR2 FYNNEI come from the germline V gene. V lost 4 bases and J lost 7; bases outside the gene matches: 6. The CDR3 sequence is CASSVLREGNEQFF. DNA of the CDR3: TGTGCCAGCAGTGTTCTTCGGGAGGGAAATGAGCAGTTCTTC.

This clone was detected only once. CDR3 region: CASSSQPTSGRTDTQYF. The CDR3 DNA sequence: TGCGCCAGCAGCTCCCAACCGACTAGCGGGAGAACAGATACGCAGTATTTT. The J gene is TRBJ2-3, the V gene TRBV5-1; 12 positions match TRBD2. Germline V gene sequence: CDR1 SGHRS, CDR2 YFSETQ. This CDR3 comprises 17 residues. The trim removed 3 bases at V and 3 bases at J, leaving 8 bases unmatched.